Below are 17 T cell receptor beta chains sequenced from a single sample in a study of blood T cell repertoires in COVID-19. TCRdb's table, derived via immunoSEQ multiplex PCR, lists solely in-frame clones and lacks some. The sample yields approximately 220,000 clones, 83% seen once. The sample taken for sequencing was PBMCs or T cells enriched from blood (not recorded which). Receptors originate from a middle-aged woman who had been exposed to COVID-19.

The chain carries TRBV15 and TRBJ1-6; TRBD1 matches at 8 bases. The CDR3 sequence is 15 residues long. V gave up 0 bases and J gave up 8 bases; unmatched junction bases: 3. Germline V lookup: CDR1 LNHNV, CDR2 YYDKDF (reference sequence). CDR3 coding DNA: TGTGCCACCAGCAGAGAACAGGGGGTATATTCACCCCTCCACTTT. Translating it yields CATSREQGVYSPLHF.

The CDR3 sequence: CASSLGLGAWQFF. DNA for the CDR3: TGTGCCAGCAGCTTGGGCCTAGGGGCCTGGCAGTTCTTC. The chain employs TRBV5-4 and TRBJ2-1; possible D gene TRBD1, 5 bases. V shed 0 bases and J shed 12 bases, with 13 bases lying between them. The CDR3 has 13 amino acids. CDR1 is SGHNT, CDR2 YYREEE, per germline (reference sequence). Variable domain in full (rest from reference TRBV5-4 and TRBJ2-1): ETGVTQSPTHLIKTRGQQVTLRCSSQSGHNTVSWYQQALGQGPQFIFQYYREEENGRGNFPPRFSGLQFPNYSSELNVNALELDDSALYLCASSLGLGAWQFFGPGTRLTVL.

The CDR3 loop reads CASSLSYQETQYF. CDR3 in DNA: TGTGCCAGCAGTTTATCCTACCAAGAGACCCAGTACTTC. The chain carries TRBV27 and TRBJ2-5; D is ambiguous. The germline gives CDR1 MNHEY, CDR2 SMNVEV (reference sequence). The V end lost 0 bases, the J end lost 0 bases, and 2 bases lay between the germline ends. This CDR3 is built from 13 residues.

J is TRBJ2-3 and V is TRBV28; D is unclear. CDR1 MDHEN and CDR2 SYDVKM come from the germline V gene. CDR3 length equals 13 residues. The V gene lost 8 bases and the J gene lost 0 bases, with 9 bases spanning the gap. The DNA of the CDR3 is TGTGCCAGCCAACAGCCTAGCACAGATACGCAGTATTTT. This translates into CASQQPSTDTQYF.

The CDR3 region has the DNA TGTGCCAGCAGTTTCCAGGCAGTGAACACTGAAGCTTTCTTT. It codes for CASSFQAVNTEAFF. The chain combines TRBV27 with TRBJ1-1; D gene unclear. V was shortened by 3 bases and J by 0 bases, with 8 bases between the two germline ends. The germline V gene has CDR1 MNHEY and CDR2 SMNVEV (reference sequence). The CDR3 consists of 14 residues.

The V and J genes are TRBV7-2 and TRBJ1-2; 9 bases agree with TRBD1. The CDR3 runs 17 residues. The germline V gene encodes CDR1 SGHTA and CDR2 FQGNSA. Germline trimming cut 1 base from V and 0 bases from J; bases unmatched to any gene: 6. CDR3 DNA sequence: TGTGCCAGCAGCTTAGTAGGGACAGGGCTTTCTAACTATGGCTACACCTTC. Translation gives CASSLVGTGLSNYGYTF.

The chain couples TRBV18 to TRBJ2-7; TRBD1 is a possible D gene (6 bases). Germline V gene lookup returns CDR1 KGHSH and CDR2 LQKENI. This CDR3 comprises 15 residues. The germline V and J ends were trimmed by 2 bases and 0 bases, with 11 bases remaining between them. CDR3 nucleotide sequence: TGTGCCAGCTCACCAAGGACAGCGAGCTCCTACGAGCAGTACTTC. Translating gives CASSPRTASSYEQYF. The entire variable domain, with the rest obtained from reference TRBV18 and TRBJ2-7, is as follows: NAGVMQNPRHLVRRRGQEARLRCSPMKGHSHVYWYRQLPEEGLKFMVYLQKENIIDESGMPKERFSAEFPKEGPSILRIQQVVRGDSAAYFCASSPRTASSYEQYFGPGTRLTVT.

The rearrangement links TRBV9 to TRBJ1-1; D is ambiguous. V was pared by 4 bases and J by 5 bases, with 15 bases between. The CDR3 is 14 residues long. The germline V gene encodes CDR1 SGDLS and CDR2 YYNGEE. As DNA, the CDR3 is TGTGCCAGCAGCCGAACCACGGCGGGAACTGAAGCTTTCTTT. Protein: CASSRTTAGTEAFF.

The chain has TRBV30 and TRBJ1-5, with D possibly being TRBD1 (5 bases). The CDR3 runs 16 residues. The germline CDR1 and CDR2 sequences are GTSNPN and SVGIG (reference sequence). V was clipped by 1 base and J by 3 bases, with 16 bases between them. The CDR3: CAWSGWRGLFNQPQHF. The CDR3 nucleotides are TGTGCCTGGAGTGGATGGAGGGGCCTATTCAATCAGCCCCAGCATTTT.

The rearrangement joins TRBV4-2 to TRBJ2-3; a weak D match, TRBD1 (6 bases). V lost 4 bases to trimming and J lost 0 bases, with 20 bases between them. Germline V gives CDR1 LGHNA, CDR2 YNFKEQ. The CDR3 is 18 residues long. The CDR3 here is CASSPTFTGTQSTDTQYF. The CDR3 nucleotides are TGTGCCAGCAGCCCGACATTTACAGGGACCCAGAGCACAGATACGCAGTATTTT.

The rearrangement links TRBV13 to TRBJ1-1, with D perhaps TRBD1 (6 bases). Germline lookup yields CDR1 PRHDT and CDR2 FYEKMQ (reference sequence). Trimming shortened V by 5 bases and J by 2 bases, and 9 bases separated the two germline ends. The CDR3 spans 13 residues. DNA of the CDR3: TGTGCCAGCAGCATTGGGACAAACACTGAAGCTTTCTTT. Residues: CASSIGTNTEAFF.

A note on this clone: The sample has other DNA sequences that encode this CDR3 too. The V and J genes are TRBV4-2 and TRBJ2-3; 7 bases are a match to TRBD2. V lost 0 bases to trimming and J lost 0 bases; unmatched junction nucleotides: 6. The CDR3 spans 17 residues. Germline lookup yields CDR1 LGHNA and CDR2 YNFKEQ. The CDR3 protein is CASSQDLAGESTDTQYF. CDR3 DNA: TGTGCCAGCAGCCAAGATCTGGCGGGGGAAAGCACAGATACGCAGTATTTT.

CDR3 nucleotides: TGTGCCACCAGCAGAGATTCGCGGGGGCCCCCATATGAGCAGTTCTTC. Translating it yields CATSRDSRGPPYEQFF. The gene calls are TRBV15 and TRBJ2-1, with D possibly being TRBD2 (7 bases). The CDR3 length is 16 residues. V was cut by 0 bases and J by 8 bases, with 17 bases left in between. Per germline, CDR1 LNHNV and CDR2 YYDKDF (reference sequence).

The rearrangement joins TRBV25-1 to TRBJ1-1; D not resolved. The CDR3 runs to 14 residues. Germline V gene lookup returns CDR1 MGHDK and CDR2 SYGVNS. V was trimmed by 0 bases and J by 3 bases, leaving 8 bases between them. CDR3 nucleotides: TGTGCCAGCAGTGAATATTGGGGAGACACTGAAGCTTTCTTT. It encodes CASSEYWGDTEAFF.

This chain joins TRBV12-3 or TRBV12-4 and TRBJ2-7; 13 bases are shared with TRBD2. CDR3 length: 13 residues. V shed 1 base and J 12 bases; nucleotides not matched to a gene: 3. CDR3 protein: CASSLGLAGGAYF. The CDR3 DNA follows: TGTGCCAGCAGTTTAGGACTAGCGGGGGGTGCGTACTTC.

This chain links TRBV2 with TRBJ1-5; the D is unclear. Trimming took 5 bases from V and 5 from J, leaving 13 bases between them. This CDR3 has 14 residues. CDR1 and CDR2 (germline): SNHLY, FYNNEI. CDR3 in amino acids: CASSMGESYQPQHF. The CDR3 DNA is TGTGCCAGCAGTATGGGAGAATCATATCAGCCCCAGCATTTT.

The V call is TRBV10-3, the J call TRBJ2-7, with 8 bases identical to TRBD1. Germline loops: CDR1 ENHRY, CDR2 SYGVKD. The CDR3 has 14 amino acids. V gave up 3 bases and J gave up 1 base; unmatched junction bases: 2. CDR3 protein: CAISDGQGSYEQYF. Written as DNA, the CDR3 is TGTGCCATCAGTGACGGACAGGGTTCCTACGAGCAGTACTTC.